The 31 T cell receptor beta chains listed next were all sequenced from one sample in a study of glioma-infiltrating T cells. The iRepertoire nested amplicon-rescue multiplex PCR amplified TCR alpha and beta CDR3s from RNA. Via MiXCR, TCRdb re-called the multiplex PCR reads, giving one row per CDR3 protein. In the table there are around 350,000 distinct CDR3 sequences, about 40% of which are singletons. Sequencing was carried out using glioma tissue, nonneoplastic brain tissue, or PBMCs (not recorded which). The receptors here all came from a human donor with low-grade glioma or glioblastoma, undergoing nonglioma brain surgery, or in good health (not recorded which).

This chain links TRBV2 with TRBJ1-6; 8 bases align to TRBD1. The trim removed 6 bases at V and 7 bases at J, leaving 8 bases unmatched. The CDR3 totals 15 residues. Germline loops: CDR1 SNHLY, CDR2 FYNNEI. CDR3 DNA: TGTGCCAGCAGCGCGGACAGGGTGTGGAATTCACCCCTCCACTTT. Encoded protein: CASSADRVWNSPLHF.

This clonotype showed up just a few times. This chain joins TRBV7-9 and TRBJ2-7; D not resolved. Germline lookup yields CDR1 SEHNR and CDR2 FQNEAQ (reference sequence). The V gene lost 6 bases and the J gene lost 2 bases, with 14 bases spanning the gap. CDR3 size: 14 residues. As DNA, the CDR3 is TGTGCCAGCAGAGCAAGGTCACGAGCCTACGAGCAGTACTTC. It encodes CASRARSRAYEQYF.

There are a few counts of this clonotype. The CDR3 protein is CSARDYADNEQFF. CDR3 in DNA: TGCAGTGCTAGAGATTACGCGGACAATGAGCAGTTCTTC. The J gene is TRBJ2-1, the V gene TRBV20-1; D gene ambiguous. Deletions cut 0 bases from V and 5 bases from J, with 8 bases between. Looked up from germline, CDR1 is DFQATT and CDR2 is SNEGSKA (reference sequence). There are 13 residues in the CDR3.

This clonotype was recorded once. One junction end does not reproduce the germline sequence, and a read error may be involved. The chain is built from TRBV28 and TRBJ2-6, with D possibly being TRBD1 (5 bases). The CDR3 totals 16 residues. The germline gives CDR1 MDHEN, CDR2 SYDVKM. The CDR3 nucleotides are TGTGCCAGCAGTTTTAGGGGTCAATCTGGGGCCAACCTCCTGACTTTC. Translation: CASSFRGQSGANLLTF.

Of note for this clonotype: A read error is possible here, since a much larger clone lies one base away. CDR3 bases: TGTGCCAGCAGTCACCTGGACCGGGACAGGAACGAGCAGTACTTC. Protein: CASSHLDRDRNEQYF. V is TRBV6-2 or TRBV6-3 and J is TRBJ2-7; 8 bases map to TRBD1. J gave up 5 bases and V 5 bases, and 11 bases lay outside the gene matches. Germline assignment: CDR1 MNHEY and CDR2 SVGEGT. The CDR3 is made up of 15 amino acids.

This clonotype showed up just once. A much larger clone lies one base from this, so it may be a read error. The genes are TRBV20-1 and TRBJ2-5; no reliable D call. The CDR3 is 13 amino acids. The V gene's germline CDR1 is DFQATT and CDR2 SNEGSKA (reference sequence). The DNA of the CDR3 is TGCAGTGCGCTCGTTGGCGGCCAAAAGACCCAGTACTTC. It translates to CSALVGGQKTQYF.

The chain carries TRBV20-1 and TRBJ2-7; tentatively, D is TRBD2 (7 bases). CDR1 is DFQATT and CDR2 is SNEGSKA in the germline V gene (reference sequence). The V and J ends lost 6 bases and 9 bases respectively, with 15 bases between them. CDR3 length: 11 amino acids. The CDR3 protein is CSARGAFGQYF. As DNA, the CDR3 is TGCAGTGCCCGGGGGGCCTTCGGGCAGTACTTC.

This clonotype was detected a few times. V gene TRBV12-3 or TRBV12-4 combines with J gene TRBJ1-1, with TRBD1 matching over 7 bases. Germline trimming cut 6 bases from V and 5 bases from J; bases unmatched to any gene: 9. The CDR3 runs 14 residues. CDR3 sequence reads: CASSRSTGLTEAFF. Written as DNA, the CDR3 is TGTGCCAGCAGCCGATCGACAGGGCTGACTGAAGCTTTCTTT.

This clonotype appeared a few times. This rearrangement joins TRBV7-2 to TRBJ1-1; weak D call: TRBD1 (5 bases). Germline V gene data show CDR1 as SGHTA and CDR2 as FQGNSA. The CDR3 is 13 residues long. V was cut by 5 bases and J by 10 bases, with 17 bases left in between. The CDR3 loop is CASSRDRGIGAFF. CDR3 sequence (DNA): TGTGCCAGCAGCCGTGACAGAGGGATTGGAGCTTTCTTT.

Many counts were recorded for this clonotype. The V gene is TRBV28, the J gene TRBJ1-1; D gene ambiguous. Germline V gene data show CDR1 as MDHEN and CDR2 as SYDVKM. The CDR3 sequence is 15 residues long. The ends were cut back, 1 base at V and 0 bases at J, with 9 bases in the middle. CDR3 sequence reads: CASSLLTLMNTEAFF. The DNA for the CDR3 is TGTGCCAGCAGTTTATTGACCCTTATGAACACTGAAGCTTTCTTT.

Remarks on this clonotype: A much bigger clone sits one base away, suggesting this may be a read error. The gene calls are TRBV4-3 and TRBJ2-3, with no clear D. CDR1 LGHNA and CDR2 YSLEER come from the germline V gene. The CDR3 is 14 residues long. CDR3 sequence (DNA): TGCGCCAGCAGACAAGATCCCGACACAGATACGCAGTATTTT. This encodes CASRQDPDTDTQYF.

This CDR3 is CASSMRDEQYF. The DNA for the CDR3 is TGTGCCAGTAGTATGAGGGACGAGCAGTACTTC. This chain links TRBV19 with TRBJ2-7; possibly TRBD2 for D (5 bases). CDR1 and CDR2 from the germline V gene are LNHDA and SQIVND (reference sequence). V gave up 3 bases and J gave up 5 bases, with 5 bases separating them. CDR3 length equals 11 residues.

A remark on this clonotype: Likely a read error: the CDR3 ends without its conserved phenylalanine or tryptophan. V and J are TRBV20-1 and TRBJ2-7; 7 positions match TRBD1. Trimming at V came to 0 bases and at J to 0 bases, leaving 2 bases not matched to a gene. This CDR3 contains 14 residues. The germline V gene encodes CDR1 DFQATT and CDR2 SNEGSKA (reference sequence). The CDR3 sequence is CSAREQGHSYEQYL. The CDR3 DNA sequence: TGCAGTGCTAGAGAACAGGGGCACTCCTACGAGCAGTACCTC.

In regard to this clonotype: The final CDR3 position lacks the conserved phenylalanine or tryptophan, pointing to a likely read error. V gene TRBV6-6 combines with J gene TRBJ2-7; 9 bases are shared with TRBD1. V lost 5 bases to trimming and J lost 5 bases; unmatched junction nucleotides: 4. The CDR3 totals 13 residues. The V gene's germline CDR1 is MNHNY and CDR2 SVGAGI (reference sequence). The chain's CDR3 is CASSERTGDEQYI. CDR3 nucleotide sequence: TGTGCCAGCAGTGAGAGGACAGGGGACGAGCAGTACATC.

This clonotype was found a few times. This chain uses TRBV28 with TRBJ2-3, with D possibly TRBD2 on 6 matching bases. The V and J ends lost 5 bases and 4 bases respectively, with 16 bases between them. CDR3 length: 15 residues. The germline V gene has CDR1 MDHEN and CDR2 SYDVKM. CDR3 sequence reads: CASSTGTSGPDTQYF. CDR3 bases: TGTGCCAGCAGTACCGGGACTTCAGGGCCAGATACGCAGTATTTT.

The rearrangement links TRBV27 to TRBJ2-1; perhaps TRBD2 as D (6 bases). CDR1 MNHEY and CDR2 SMNVEV come from the germline V gene (reference sequence). V shed 5 bases and J shed 8 bases, with 10 bases lying between them. CDR3 length equals 12 residues. For the CDR3, the DNA is TGTGCCAGCAGTGGACTACGGGATGAGCAGTTCTTC. It translates to CASSGLRDEQFF.

This clonotype was detected many times. CDR3 nucleotide sequence: TGCAGCGTTGCTAGGGGCGGGTTCCAAGAAGCTTTCTTT. Protein sequence: CSVARGGFQEAFF. The chain is built from TRBV29-1 and TRBJ1-1; D is possibly TRBD1 (5 bases). The length of the CDR3 is 13 residues. The germline V and J ends were trimmed by 4 bases and 8 bases, with 17 bases remaining between them. Germline assignment: CDR1 SQVTM and CDR2 ANQGSEA.

Turning to this clonotype: This may stem from a read error, because a much larger clone lies one nucleotide away. The rearrangement joins TRBV27 to TRBJ2-1; D call uncertain. The CDR3 is 15 amino acids. CDR1 is MNHEY, CDR2 SMNVEV, per germline (reference sequence). CDR3 sequence reads: CARSSDVSSYNEQFF. CDR3 bases: TGTGCCAGAAGTTCGGACGTTAGCTCCTACAATGAGCAGTTCTTC.

Details on this clonotype: A much more abundant neighbour one base away suggests this may be a read error. The chain couples TRBV20-1 to TRBJ2-7, with 7 nucleotides matching TRBD1. The CDR3 has 14 amino acids. CDR1 and CDR2 from the germline V gene are DFQATT and SNEGSKA (reference sequence). Germline trimming cut 5 bases from V and 6 bases from J; bases unmatched to any gene: 13. CDR3 bases: TGCAGTGCTTCGATAAAGGACAGGCTGCGCGAGCAGTACTTC. Translating it yields CSASIKDRLREQYF.

This clonotype was detected many times. This chain uses TRBV27 with TRBJ2-3; 10 nucleotides agree with TRBD2. The CDR3 is 16 residues long. Germline CDR1 reads MNHEY; CDR2 reads SMNVEV (reference sequence). The junction had 3 bases not matched to a gene; V was cut back by 3 bases and J by 0 bases. The CDR3 here is CASSFLGLASTDTQYF. CDR3 coding DNA: TGTGCCAGCAGTTTTTTGGGACTAGCGAGCACAGATACGCAGTATTTT.

Worth noting for this clonotype: A single base separates this from a much larger clone, so it may be a read error. CDR3 loop: CATSPYQETQYF. The CDR3 coding sequence is TGTGCCACCAGTCCGTACCAAGAGACCCAGTACTTC. The genes are TRBV27 and TRBJ2-5; D not certain. Germline V CDR1 and CDR2: MNHEY, SMNVEV (reference sequence). CDR3 length: 12 amino acids.

This chain uses TRBV6-1 with TRBJ2-5; 8 nucleotides agree with TRBD1. Per the germline V gene, CDR1 is MNHNS and CDR2 is SASEGT. The ends lost 7 bases at V and 5 bases at J; junction bases unmatched: 9. This CDR3 has 14 amino acids. Written as DNA, the CDR3 is TGTGCCAGCACGTCCACAGGGGGTGTCGAGACCCAGTACTTC. Translated: CASTSTGGVETQYF.

This chain connects TRBV27 to TRBJ2-2, with TRBD2 identical over 13 bases. Germline V gives CDR1 MNHEY, CDR2 SMNVEV (reference sequence). CDR3 length: 19 residues. After removal of 4 bases from V and 5 bases from J, the junction contained 13 bases not matched to a gene. The CDR3 region is CASSSGLAGVSRVTGELFF. For the CDR3, the DNA is TGTGCCAGCAGTTCAGGACTAGCGGGAGTGTCGCGGGTAACCGGGGAGCTGTTTTTT.

CDR3 residues: CASSLVRREGHETQYF. Written as DNA, the CDR3 is TGTGCCAGCAGCTTGGTCAGGCGGGAGGGCCACGAGACCCAGTACTTC. The chain links TRBV4-2 to TRBJ2-5; TRBD2 matches at 9 bases. CDR1 LGHNA and CDR2 YNFKEQ come from the germline V gene. J was trimmed by 5 bases and V by 5 bases; bases with no gene match: 12. The CDR3 runs to 16 residues.

Concerning this clonotype itself: A read error is possible here, since a much larger clone lies one base away. The chain carries TRBV27 and TRBJ2-5, with 7 bases that match TRBD1. The CDR3 contains 14 residues. Germline V gene sequence: CDR1 MNHEY, CDR2 SMNVEV (reference sequence). V was pared by 3 bases and J by 5 bases, with 6 bases of the junction left unmatched. DNA for the CDR3: TGTGCCAGCAGTTTCGGAGAGGGGGCTGAGACCCAGTACTTC. This gives the protein CASSFGEGAETQYF.

This chain connects TRBV4-1 to TRBJ1-2; D call uncertain. Germline lookup yields CDR1 MGHRA and CDR2 YSYEKL. This CDR3 comprises 14 residues. V lost 0 bases to trimming and J lost 5 bases, with 10 bases between them. Here the CDR3 reads CASSQDLYGYGYTF. The CDR3 DNA follows: TGCGCCAGCAGCCAAGATCTTTACGGATATGGCTACACCTTC.

The table lists this clonotype with many counts. This chain connects TRBV6-1 to TRBJ2-1; D is perhaps TRBD2 (5 bases). This CDR3 comprises 16 residues. CDR1 and CDR2 from the germline V gene are MNHNS and SASEGT. Trimming removed 6 bases at V and 1 base at J, with 16 bases between. The CDR3 protein is CASSLGGGGSYNEQFF. The CDR3 coding sequence is TGTGCCAGCAGCCTAGGCGGAGGCGGATCCTACAATGAGCAGTTCTTC.

A word on this clonotype: A read error may explain this, as a much larger clone is one base away. The V and J genes are TRBV20-1 and TRBJ2-7; the D gene is possibly TRBD1 (5 bases). Germline CDR1 is DFQATT and CDR2 is SNEGSKA (reference sequence). The CDR3 covers 14 residues. CDR3: CSNQPDTSSYEQYF. The CDR3 region has the DNA TGCAGCAACCAACCGGACACCAGCTCCTACGAGCAGTACTTC.

At least ten counts were recorded for this clonotype. This rearrangement joins TRBV7-9 to TRBJ2-5, with a possible D match to TRBD1 (6 bases). The germline V gene encodes CDR1 SEHNR and CDR2 FQNEAQ (reference sequence). Trimming cost V 5 bases and J 7 bases, with 17 bases left between them. CDR3 size: 14 residues. The CDR3: CASSPRDKYLTQYF. In nucleotides, the CDR3 is TGTGCCAGCAGCCCACGGGACAAGTATTTGACCCAGTACTTC.

The rearrangement joins TRBV5-1 to TRBJ2-3; 8 bases match TRBD1. The trim removed 2 bases at V and 0 bases at J, leaving 5 bases unmatched. This CDR3 has 16 amino acids. Germline values: CDR1 SGHRS, CDR2 YFSETQ. CDR3 coding DNA: TGCGCCAGCAGCTTCAGGGGGCAAGAAAGCACAGATACGCAGTATTTT. Its protein is CASSFRGQESTDTQYF.

The rearrangement links TRBV20-1 to TRBJ2-7; possibly TRBD1 for D (6 bases). This CDR3 is 14 amino acids long. The V end lost 0 bases, the J end lost 6 bases, and 15 bases lay between the germline ends. CDR1 is DFQATT and CDR2 is SNEGSKA in the germline V gene (reference sequence). The CDR3 region has the DNA TGCAGTGCTAGAGATTGGCAGGGGATTGGCGAGCAGTACTTC. Its protein product is CSARDWQGIGEQYF.